Only one count was recorded for the clone carrying this TCR beta chain. The V segment lost 2 bases and the J segment 0 bases; nucleotides outside the gene matches: 10. CDR1 is MNHNS and CDR2 is SASEGT in the germline V gene. The CDR3 is 18 amino acids. The assay was immunoSEQ multiplex PCR, and TCRdb's table has in-frame clones only and misses some. Of about 170,000 clones in the sample, about 86% were seen once. The sample belongs to a study of blood T cell repertoires in COVID-19. This sequence joins TRBV6-1 and TRBJ1-3; TRBD1 aligns across 7 bases. Sequenced sample: peripheral blood. The sequence was obtained from a man in his forties or fifties with active or convalescent COVID-19. The CDR3 spells CASSESWTGSLSGNTIYF. Written as DNA, the CDR3 is TGTGCCAGCAGTGAATCGTGGACAGGTTCCCTCTCTGGAAACACCATATATTTT.